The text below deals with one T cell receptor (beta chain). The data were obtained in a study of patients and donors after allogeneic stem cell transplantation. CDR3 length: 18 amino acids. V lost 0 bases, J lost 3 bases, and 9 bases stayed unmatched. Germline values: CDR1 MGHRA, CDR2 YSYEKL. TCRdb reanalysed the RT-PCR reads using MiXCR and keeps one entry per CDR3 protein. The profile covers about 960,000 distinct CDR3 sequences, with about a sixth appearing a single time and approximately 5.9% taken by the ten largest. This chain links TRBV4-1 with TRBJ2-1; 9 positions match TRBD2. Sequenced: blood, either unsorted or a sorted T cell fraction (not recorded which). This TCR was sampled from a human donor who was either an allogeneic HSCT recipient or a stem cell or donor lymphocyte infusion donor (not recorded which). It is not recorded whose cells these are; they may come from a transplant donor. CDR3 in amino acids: CASSQESVAGVNYNEQFF. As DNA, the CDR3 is TGCGCCAGCAGCCAAGAGAGCGTAGCGGGAGTGAACTACAATGAGCAGTTCTTC.